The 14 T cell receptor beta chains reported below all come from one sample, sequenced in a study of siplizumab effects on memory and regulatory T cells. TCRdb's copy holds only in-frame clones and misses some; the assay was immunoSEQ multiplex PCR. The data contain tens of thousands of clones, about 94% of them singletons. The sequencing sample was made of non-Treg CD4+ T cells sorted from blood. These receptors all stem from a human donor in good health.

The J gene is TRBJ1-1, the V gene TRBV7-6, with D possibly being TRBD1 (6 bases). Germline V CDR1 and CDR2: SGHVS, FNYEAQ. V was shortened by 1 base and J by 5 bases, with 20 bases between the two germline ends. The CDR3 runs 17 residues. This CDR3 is CASSLGSSTGKRTEAFF. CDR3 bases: TGTGCCAGCAGCTTAGGATCGTCAACAGGGAAGAGGACTGAAGCTTTCTTT.

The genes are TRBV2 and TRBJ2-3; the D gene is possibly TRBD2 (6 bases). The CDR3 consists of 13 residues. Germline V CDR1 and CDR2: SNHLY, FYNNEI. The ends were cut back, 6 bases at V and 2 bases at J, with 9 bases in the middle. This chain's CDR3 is CASRRETTDTQYF. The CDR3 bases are TGTGCCAGCAGGCGGGAAACCACAGATACGCAGTATTTT.

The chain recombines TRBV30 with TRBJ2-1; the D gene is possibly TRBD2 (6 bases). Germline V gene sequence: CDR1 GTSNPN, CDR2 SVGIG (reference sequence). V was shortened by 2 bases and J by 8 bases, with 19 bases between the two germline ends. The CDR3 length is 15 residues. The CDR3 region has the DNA TGTGCCTGGAGTCAAGGGACTCTTCTAGTGGATGAGCAGTTCTTC. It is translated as CAWSQGTLLVDEQFF.

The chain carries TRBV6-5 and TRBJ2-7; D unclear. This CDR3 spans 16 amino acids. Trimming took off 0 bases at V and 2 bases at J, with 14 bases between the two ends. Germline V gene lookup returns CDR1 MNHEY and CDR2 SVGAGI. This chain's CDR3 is CASSYSRRVTTYEQYF. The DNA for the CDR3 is TGTGCCAGCAGTTACTCGAGGAGAGTTACGACCTACGAGCAGTACTTC.

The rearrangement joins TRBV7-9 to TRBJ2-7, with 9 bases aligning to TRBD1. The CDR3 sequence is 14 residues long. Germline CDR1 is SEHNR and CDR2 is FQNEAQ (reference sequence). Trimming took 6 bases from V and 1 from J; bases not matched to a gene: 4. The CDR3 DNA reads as TGTGCCAGCAGGAGGGGACAGGGTTCCTACGAGCAGTACTTC. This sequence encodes CASRRGQGSYEQYF.

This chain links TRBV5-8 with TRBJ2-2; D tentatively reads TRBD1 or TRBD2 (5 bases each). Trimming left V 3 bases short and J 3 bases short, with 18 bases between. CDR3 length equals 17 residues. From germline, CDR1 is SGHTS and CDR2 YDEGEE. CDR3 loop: CASSSRPLGVYTGELFF. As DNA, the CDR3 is TGTGCCAGCAGCTCCCGACCGTTGGGGGTATACACCGGGGAGCTGTTTTTT.

CDR3 region: CASSLAGLAGGFTDTQYF. The DNA of the CDR3 is TGTGCCAGCAGCTTAGCCGGACTAGCGGGGGGCTTTACAGATACGCAGTATTTT. The chain is built from TRBV7-9 and TRBJ2-3, with 14 bases lining up with TRBD2. Germline CDR1 reads SEHNR; CDR2 reads FQNEAQ (reference sequence). Trimming took 0 bases from V and 3 from J; bases not matched to a gene: 5. The CDR3 contains 18 residues.

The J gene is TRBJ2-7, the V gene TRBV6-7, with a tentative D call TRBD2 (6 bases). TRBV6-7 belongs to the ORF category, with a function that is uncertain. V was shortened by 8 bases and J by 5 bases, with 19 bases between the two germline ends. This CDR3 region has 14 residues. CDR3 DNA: TGTGCCAGCGTCACGGGAGCTTGTGGCCACGAGCAGTACTTC. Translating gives CASVTGACGHEQYF.

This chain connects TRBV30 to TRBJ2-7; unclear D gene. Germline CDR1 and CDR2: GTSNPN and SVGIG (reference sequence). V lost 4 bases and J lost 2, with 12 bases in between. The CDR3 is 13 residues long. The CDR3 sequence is CAWNRGPPYEQYF. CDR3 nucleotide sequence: TGTGCCTGGAATCGAGGTCCTCCCTACGAGCAGTACTTC.

For the CDR3, the DNA is TGTGCCAGCAGGATGGACAGGGGACGGGAAAAACTGTTTTTT. It translates to CASRMDRGREKLFF. The rearrangement links TRBV6-1 to TRBJ1-4, with 9 bases aligning to TRBD1. Trimming cost V 6 bases and J 8 bases; bases outside gene matches: 7. This CDR3 is built from 14 residues. The V gene's germline CDR1 is MNHNS and CDR2 SASEGT.

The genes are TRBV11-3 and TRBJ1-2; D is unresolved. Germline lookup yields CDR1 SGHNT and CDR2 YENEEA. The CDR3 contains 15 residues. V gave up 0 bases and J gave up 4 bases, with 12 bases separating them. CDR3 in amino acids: CASSLEFGGTYGYTF. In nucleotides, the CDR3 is TGTGCCAGCAGCTTAGAGTTTGGCGGTACCTATGGCTACACCTTC.

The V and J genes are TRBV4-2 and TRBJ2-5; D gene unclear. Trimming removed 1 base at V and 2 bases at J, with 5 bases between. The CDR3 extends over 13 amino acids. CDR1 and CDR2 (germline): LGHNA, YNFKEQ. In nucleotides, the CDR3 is TGTGCCAGCAGCCAAGTCAGACAAGAGACCCAGTACTTC. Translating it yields CASSQVRQETQYF.

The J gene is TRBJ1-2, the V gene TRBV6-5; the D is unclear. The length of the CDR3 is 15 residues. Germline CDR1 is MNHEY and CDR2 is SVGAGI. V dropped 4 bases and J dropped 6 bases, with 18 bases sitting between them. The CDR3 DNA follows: TGTGCCAGCAGTTCTTCCGACGGGGAACGGCATGGCTACACCTTC. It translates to CASSSSDGERHGYTF.

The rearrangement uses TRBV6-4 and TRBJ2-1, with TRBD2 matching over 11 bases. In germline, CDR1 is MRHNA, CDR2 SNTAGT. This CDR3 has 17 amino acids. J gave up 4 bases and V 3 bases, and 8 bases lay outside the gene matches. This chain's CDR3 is CASSEQAGTSGYNEQFF. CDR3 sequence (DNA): TGTGCCAGCAGTGAACAGGCCGGGACTAGCGGTTACAATGAGCAGTTCTTC.